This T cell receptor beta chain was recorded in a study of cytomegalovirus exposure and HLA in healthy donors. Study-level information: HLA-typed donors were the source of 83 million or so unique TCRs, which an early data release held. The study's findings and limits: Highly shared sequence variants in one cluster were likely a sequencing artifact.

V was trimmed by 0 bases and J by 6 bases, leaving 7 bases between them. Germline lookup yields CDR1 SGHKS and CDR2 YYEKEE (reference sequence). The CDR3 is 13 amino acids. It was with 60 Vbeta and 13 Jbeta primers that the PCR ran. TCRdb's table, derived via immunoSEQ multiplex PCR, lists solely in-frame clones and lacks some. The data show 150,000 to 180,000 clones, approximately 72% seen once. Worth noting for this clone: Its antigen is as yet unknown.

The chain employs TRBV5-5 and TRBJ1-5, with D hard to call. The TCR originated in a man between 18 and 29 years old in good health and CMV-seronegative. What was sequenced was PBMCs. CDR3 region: CASSLGGGQPQHF. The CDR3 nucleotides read TGTGCCAGCAGCTTGGGCGGTGGTCAGCCCCAGCATTTT. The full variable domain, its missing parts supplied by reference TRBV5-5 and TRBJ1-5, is DAGVTQSPTHLIKTRGQQVTLRCSPISGHKSVSWYQQVLGQGPQFIFQYYEKEERGRGNFPDRFSARQFPNYSSELNVNALLLGDSALYLCASSLGGGQPQHFGDGTRLSIL.